Below, 6 T cell receptor beta chains from the same sample are listed, as sequenced in a study of blood T cell repertoires in COVID-19. The method was immunoSEQ multiplex PCR; TCRdb's version includes in-frame clones alone and lacks a portion of them. The table lists tens of thousands of clones, around 80% of them singletons. The sequenced sample was peripheral blood. These receptors were obtained from a man aged 45-65 years with active COVID-19.

V is TRBV6-5 and J is TRBJ2-5; 7 bases agree with TRBD2. The germline gives CDR1 MNHEY, CDR2 SVGAGI. The CDR3 spans 14 residues. V gave up 5 bases and J gave up 4 bases; unmatched junction bases: 7. Here the CDR3 DNA reads TGTGCCAGCAGTAAGCTCGAGCGGGGAGAGACCCAGTACTTC. Translating gives CASSKLERGETQYF.

The chain uses TRBV5-1 and TRBJ2-1, with 9 bases identical to TRBD1. CDR1 and CDR2 (germline): SGHRS, YFSETQ. V was pared by 4 bases and J by 8 bases, with 10 bases of the junction left unmatched. This CDR3 contains 15 residues. CDR3 coding DNA: TGCGCCAGCAGCCGAACCGGGACAGGGAACGATGAGCAGTTCTTC. This translates into CASSRTGTGNDEQFF.

The V gene is TRBV3-1 (or the pseudogene TRBV3-2), the J gene TRBJ2-3; 10 bases align to TRBD2. Per the germline V gene, CDR1 is LGHDT and CDR2 is YNNKEL (reference sequence). The CDR3 extends over 15 amino acids. Trimming removed 6 bases from V and 1 base from J; junction bases left unmatched: 4. The CDR3 DNA sequence: TGTGCCAGCAGTTTCGGGACTAGCGGCACAGATACGCAGTATTTT. Protein product: CASSFGTSGTDTQYF.

The chain carries TRBV7-9 and TRBJ1-2, with D uncertain. Germline V CDR1 and CDR2: SEHNR, FQNEAQ (reference sequence). Trimming took 0 bases from V and 0 from J, leaving 14 bases between them. This CDR3 is 17 amino acids long. The CDR3 sequence is CASSLAGLTETNYGYTF. The CDR3 DNA sequence: TGTGCCAGCAGCTTAGCGGGTTTGACGGAGACTAACTATGGCTACACCTTC.

The chain recombines TRBV6-5 with TRBJ2-7, with a weak D call TRBD1 (5 bases). This CDR3 is built from 14 residues. Trimming removed 3 bases from V and 0 bases from J, with 9 bases in between. From germline, CDR1 is MNHEY and CDR2 SVGAGI. CDR3 sequence (DNA): TGTGCCAGCAGTTATGGGGCCCTCTCCTACGAGCAGTACTTC. Its protein product is CASSYGALSYEQYF.

This chain uses TRBV3-1 (or the pseudogene TRBV3-2) with TRBJ1-1; D uncertain. The germline CDR1 and CDR2 sequences are LGHDT and YNNKEL (reference sequence). CDR3 length: 14 residues. V was clipped by 3 bases and J by 2 bases, with 10 bases between them. The CDR3 here is CASSHMTGNTEAFF. The CDR3, as DNA: TGTGCCAGCAGCCATATGACGGGAAACACTGAAGCTTTCTTT.